This TCR beta chain was identified during a study of vaccination effects on CD4 cells after COVID-19. Study-wide points: Few convalescent patients and no early post-infection timepoints were included in the study.

Trimming took 7 bases from V and 1 from J, leaving 24 bases between them. The length of the CDR3 is 18 residues. TCRdb's table, derived via immunoSEQ multiplex PCR, lists solely in-frame clones and lacks some. The sample has 55,000 to 70,000 clones; roughly 79% are singletons. Peptide-pool stimulation followed by sequencing identified expanded antigen-specific CD4+ clonotypes in the ViraFEST assay. Culturing for around ten days preceded CD4+ T cell isolation. A few million PBMC were seeded per well and grown in the presence of roughly 11 IU/ml IL-2 and around 10 ug/ml peptides. Researchers swapped half the medium for IL-2 medium on both days 3 and 7. About this clone: Antigen unknown.

The rearrangement joins TRBV23-1 to TRBJ2-3, with D possibly TRBD2 on 7 matching bases. TRBV23-1 qualifies as an ORF whose function is uncertain. Sample: CD4+ T cells from PBMCs cultured with HCoV-229E spike peptides, taken before COVID-19 vaccination. The sequence was collected from a human donor who received a COVID-19 vaccine. The DNA for the CDR3 is TGCGCCAGCACCCAAACACCAACGCGGGGGCGCGGCACAGATACGCAGTATTTT. It codes for CASTQTPTRGRGTDTQYF.